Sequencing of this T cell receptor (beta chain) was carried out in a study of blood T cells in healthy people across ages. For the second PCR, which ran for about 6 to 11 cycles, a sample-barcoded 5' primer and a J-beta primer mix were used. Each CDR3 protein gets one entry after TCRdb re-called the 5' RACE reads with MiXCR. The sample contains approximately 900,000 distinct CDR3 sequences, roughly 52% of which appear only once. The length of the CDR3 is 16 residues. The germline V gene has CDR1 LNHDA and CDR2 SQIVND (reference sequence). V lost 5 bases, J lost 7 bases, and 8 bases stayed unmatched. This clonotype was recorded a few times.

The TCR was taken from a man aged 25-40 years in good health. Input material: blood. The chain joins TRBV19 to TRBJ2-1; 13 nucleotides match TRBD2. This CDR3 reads CASSSGLAGALNEQFF. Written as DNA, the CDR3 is TGTGCCAGTAGTTCCGGACTAGCGGGGGCCTTGAATGAGCAGTTCTTC.